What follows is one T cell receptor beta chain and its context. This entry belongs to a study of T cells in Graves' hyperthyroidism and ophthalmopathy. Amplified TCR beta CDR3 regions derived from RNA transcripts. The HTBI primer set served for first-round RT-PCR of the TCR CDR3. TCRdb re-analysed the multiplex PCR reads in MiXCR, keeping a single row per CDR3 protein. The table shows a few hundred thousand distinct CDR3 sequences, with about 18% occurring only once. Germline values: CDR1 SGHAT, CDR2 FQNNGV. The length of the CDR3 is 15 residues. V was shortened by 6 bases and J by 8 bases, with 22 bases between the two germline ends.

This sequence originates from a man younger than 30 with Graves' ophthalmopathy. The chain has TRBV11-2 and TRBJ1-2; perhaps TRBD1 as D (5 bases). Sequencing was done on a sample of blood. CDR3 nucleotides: TGTGCCAGCAGGGCGCTTCAGGGCCCTTCGGAAGGCTACACCTTC. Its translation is CASRALQGPSEGYTF.